Listed below are T cell receptor beta chains from one sample, sequenced in a study of T cells in Graves' hyperthyroidism and ophthalmopathy. TCRdb re-called the multiplex PCR reads through MiXCR, storing one row per CDR3 protein. The table shows 95,000 to 100,000 distinct CDR3 sequences, with just over 50% occurring only once. The specimen was blood. These receptors were taken from a woman aged 40-49 years with Graves' hyperthyroidism. CDR3s include the opening cysteine and the closing phenylalanine or tryptophan. Fields, in order: clone size, V gene, J gene, D gene, CDR3 protein. D genes are given only for firm matches. Clone size, where shown, is once, few, many, or a class for clones that have expanded.

clone_size: many
v_call: TRBV7-3
j_call: TRBJ1-1
d_call: NA
cdr3_aa: CASSRGGNTEAFF

clone_size: few
v_call: TRBV12-3/TRBV12-4
j_call: TRBJ2-3
d_call: NA
cdr3_aa: CASSPLFGRTDTQYF

clone_size: NA
v_call: TRBV2
j_call: TRBJ1-4
d_call: NA
cdr3_aa: CASSFIGEKLFF

clone_size: NA
v_call: TRBV19
j_call: TRBJ1-2
d_call: NA
cdr3_aa: CASSNGRGFGYTF

clone_size: NA
v_call: TRBV29-1
j_call: TRBJ2-5
d_call: NA
cdr3_aa: CSLPGARETQYF

clone_size: many
v_call: TRBV20-1
j_call: TRBJ2-7
d_call: NA
cdr3_aa: CSARRSDRGDEQYF

clone_size: many
v_call: TRBV29-1
j_call: TRBJ2-2
d_call: NA
cdr3_aa: CSGGRRLFKGANTGELFF

clone_size: many
v_call: TRBV13
j_call: TRBJ1-3
d_call: NA
cdr3_aa: CASSLVAGSGNTIYF

clone_size: NA
v_call: TRBV7-9
j_call: TRBJ1-4
d_call: NA
cdr3_aa: CASSRRTSGSTMVGKLFF

clone_size: NA
v_call: TRBV29-1
j_call: TRBJ2-5
d_call: TRBD1
cdr3_aa: CSGGQGMWETQYF

clone_size: NA
v_call: TRBV29-1
j_call: TRBJ1-2
d_call: NA
cdr3_aa: CSVRWSSGYTF

clone_size: NA
v_call: TRBV2
j_call: TRBJ2-3
d_call: TRBD1
cdr3_aa: CASRPGQGAGEDTQYF

clone_size: NA
v_call: TRBV6-5
j_call: TRBJ1-2
d_call: NA
cdr3_aa: CASSYGAGSYGYTF

clone_size: many
v_call: TRBV29-1
j_call: TRBJ1-1
d_call: NA
cdr3_aa: CSVSDPEAFF

clone_size: many
v_call: TRBV20-1
j_call: TRBJ1-1
d_call: NA
cdr3_aa: CSARNGAAFF

clone_size: NA
v_call: TRBV29-1
j_call: TRBJ2-5
d_call: NA
cdr3_aa: CSVEFFGRGGANVLTFGAETQYF

clone_size: many
v_call: TRBV6-6
j_call: TRBJ1-5
d_call: NA
cdr3_aa: CASSYSGGRRDQPQHF

clone_size: NA
v_call: TRBV25-1
j_call: TRBJ1-2
d_call: TRBD1
cdr3_aa: CASSFGDRGFGYTF

clone_size: NA
v_call: TRBV7-8
j_call: TRBJ1-1
d_call: NA
cdr3_aa: CASSLDGINTEAFF

clone_size: NA
v_call: TRBV2
j_call: TRBJ2-6
d_call: NA
cdr3_aa: CASSESVFF

clone_size: many
v_call: TRBV10-3
j_call: TRBJ1-6
d_call: NA
cdr3_aa: CAISEGGDAYNSPLHF

clone_size: many
v_call: TRBV4-3
j_call: TRBJ2-7
d_call: TRBD1
cdr3_aa: CASSQGDRVYEQYF

clone_size: NA
v_call: TRBV20-1
j_call: TRBJ1-6
d_call: TRBD1
cdr3_aa: CRGRTGLNSPLHF

clone_size: NA
v_call: TRBV7-2
j_call: TRBJ1-6
d_call: TRBD1
cdr3_aa: CASSHGDREGSPLHF

clone_size: NA
v_call: TRBV7-1
j_call: TRBJ1-1
d_call: NA
cdr3_aa: CASSSGTEAFF

clone_size: NA
v_call: TRBV12-3/TRBV12-4
j_call: TRBJ1-5
d_call: NA
cdr3_aa: CASSLAGAGNQPQHF

clone_size: NA
v_call: TRBV20-1
j_call: TRBJ1-2
d_call: TRBD1
cdr3_aa: CSARSFRDRIDYGYTF

clone_size: many
v_call: TRBV29-1
j_call: TRBJ2-7
d_call: NA
cdr3_aa: CSVDLGKTYEQYF

clone_size: NA
v_call: TRBV29-1
j_call: TRBJ1-1
d_call: NA
cdr3_aa: CSVPGAAGEAFF

clone_size: NA
v_call: TRBV19
j_call: TRBJ1-1
d_call: NA
cdr3_aa: CASSPLGASEAFF

clone_size: NA
v_call: TRBV29-1
j_call: TRBJ1-2
d_call: NA
cdr3_aa: CSLGVAQGGYTF

clone_size: NA
v_call: TRBV20-1
j_call: TRBJ1-2
d_call: NA
cdr3_aa: CSAQPTGTNYGYTF

clone_size: many
v_call: TRBV6-5
j_call: TRBJ1-2
d_call: TRBD1
cdr3_aa: CASSSGGYREGGYTF

clone_size: NA
v_call: TRBV15
j_call: TRBJ2-7
d_call: NA
cdr3_aa: CATSSPQGKPYEQYF

clone_size: many
v_call: TRBV5-1
j_call: TRBJ1-1
d_call: NA
cdr3_aa: CASRARGGQNTEAFF

clone_size: NA
v_call: TRBV20-1
j_call: TRBJ2-7
d_call: NA
cdr3_aa: CSASDRGAGYEQYF

clone_size: NA
v_call: TRBV19
j_call: TRBJ1-5
d_call: NA
cdr3_aa: CASSPFLFSNQPQHF

clone_size: NA
v_call: TRBV5-1
j_call: TRBJ1-5
d_call: NA
cdr3_aa: CASRGYADTGEPQHF

clone_size: NA
v_call: TRBV5-6
j_call: TRBJ1-1
d_call: TRBD1
cdr3_aa: CASSLVRTGFTEAFF

clone_size: NA
v_call: TRBV7-2
j_call: TRBJ1-5
d_call: TRBD1
cdr3_aa: CASSWGQGDQPQHF

clone_size: NA
v_call: TRBV7-3
j_call: TRBJ2-6
d_call: NA
cdr3_aa: CASSTGLTEAF

clone_size: NA
v_call: TRBV9
j_call: TRBJ2-7
d_call: NA
cdr3_aa: CASSALQYPYEQYF

clone_size: NA
v_call: TRBV29-1
j_call: TRBJ2-7
d_call: TRBD2
cdr3_aa: CSVVTSGRGEQYF

clone_size: few
v_call: TRBV18
j_call: TRBJ1-1
d_call: TRBD1
cdr3_aa: CASSQGQGGYTEAFF

clone_size: many
v_call: TRBV7-8
j_call: TRBJ2-5
d_call: TRBD2
cdr3_aa: CASSMTAGGRETQYF

clone_size: once
v_call: TRBV10-3
j_call: TRBJ1-2
d_call: NA
cdr3_aa: CAISEGGPDYGYTF

clone_size: many
v_call: TRBV7-9
j_call: TRBJ2-7
d_call: TRBD2
cdr3_aa: CASSPLTSGSDEQYF

clone_size: NA
v_call: TRBV6-5
j_call: TRBJ2-5
d_call: TRBD2
cdr3_aa: CASSQVPSGLQETQYF

clone_size: NA
v_call: TRBV12-3/TRBV12-4
j_call: TRBJ2-5
d_call: TRBD2
cdr3_aa: CASTGPGLAARTQYF